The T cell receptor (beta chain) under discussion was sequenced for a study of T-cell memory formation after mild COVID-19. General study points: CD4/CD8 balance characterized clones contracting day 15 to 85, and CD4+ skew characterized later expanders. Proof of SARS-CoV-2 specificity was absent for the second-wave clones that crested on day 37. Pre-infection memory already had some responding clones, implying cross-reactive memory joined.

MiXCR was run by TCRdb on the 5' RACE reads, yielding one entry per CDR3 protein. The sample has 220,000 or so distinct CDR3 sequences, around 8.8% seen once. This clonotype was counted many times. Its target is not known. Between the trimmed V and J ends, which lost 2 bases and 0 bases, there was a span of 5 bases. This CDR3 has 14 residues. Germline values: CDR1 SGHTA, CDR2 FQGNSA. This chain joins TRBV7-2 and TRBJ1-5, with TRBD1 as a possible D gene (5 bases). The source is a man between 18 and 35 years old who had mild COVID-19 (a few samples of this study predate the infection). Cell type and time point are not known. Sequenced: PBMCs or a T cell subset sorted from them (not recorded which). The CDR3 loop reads CASSLQGSNQPQHF. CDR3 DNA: TGTGCCAGCAGCTTACAGGGTAGCAATCAGCCCCAGCATTTT.